This TCR beta chain was obtained from a study of T cells expressing NK-cell markers. Looking at the study overall: The study drew TCR beta repertoires from sorted CD3+CD56+NKG2C+, CD3+CD56+NKG2C- and CD3+CD56-NKG2C+ T cells.

General observations from the study: The study found these clonotypes also leading the CD3+CD56-NKG2C+ fraction in several donors. In about six donors, dominant NKG2C+ clonotypes were roughly 1.0-7.0% of CD8+ T cells.

Of note for this clonotype: Its antigen remains unidentified.

Germline-derived CDR1 and CDR2 are DFQATT and SNEGSKA (reference sequence). This CDR3 spans 13 amino acids. UMI-tagged 5'RACE template switching yielded the TCR beta cDNA. TCRdb re-called the 5' RACE reads and catalogs CDR3 proteins one per entry, DNA excluded. Recorded here are 400,000 to 550,000 distinct CDR3 sequences; the top ten clones represent roughly 8%. The clonotype was recovered from a woman aged 18-70 years in good health. The chain employs TRBV20-1 and TRBJ1-1. Source material: blood T cells: a sorted CD56 or NKG2C T cell subset, CD4+ or CD8+ T cells, or bulk PBMC T cells (not recorded which). The CDR3 loop is CSARAPGRPEAFF.